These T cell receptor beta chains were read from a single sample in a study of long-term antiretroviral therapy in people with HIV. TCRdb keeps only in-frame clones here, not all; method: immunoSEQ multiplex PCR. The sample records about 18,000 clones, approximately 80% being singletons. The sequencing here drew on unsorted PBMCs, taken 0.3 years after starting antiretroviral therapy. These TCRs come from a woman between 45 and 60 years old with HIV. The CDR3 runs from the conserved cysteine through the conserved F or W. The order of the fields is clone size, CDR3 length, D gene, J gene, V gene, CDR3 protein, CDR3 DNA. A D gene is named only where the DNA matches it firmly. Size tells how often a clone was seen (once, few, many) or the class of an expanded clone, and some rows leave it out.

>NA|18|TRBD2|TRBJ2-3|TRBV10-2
CASRSPLIAGGRADTQYF
TGCGCCAGCAGGAGCCCCCTAATCGCGGGGGGGCGGGCAGATACGCAGTATTTT
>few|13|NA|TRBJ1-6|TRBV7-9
CASRDPADSPLHF
TGTGCCAGCAGGGATCCCGCGGATTCACCCCTCCACTTT
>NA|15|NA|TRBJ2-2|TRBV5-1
CASSLDGQGPGELFF
TGCGCCAGCAGCCTCGACGGGCAGGGCCCCGGGGAGCTGTTTTTT
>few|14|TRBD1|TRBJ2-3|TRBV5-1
CASSLDGTGDTQYF
TGCGCCAGCAGCTTGGACGGGACAGGGGATACGCAGTATTTT
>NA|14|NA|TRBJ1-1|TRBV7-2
CASSLGQLNTEAFF
TGTGCCAGCAGCTTAGGACAGTTGAACACTGAAGCTTTCTTT
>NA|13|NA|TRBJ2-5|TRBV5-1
CASSGGGAETQYF
TGCGCCAGCAGCGGAGGAGGGGCAGAGACCCAGTACTTC
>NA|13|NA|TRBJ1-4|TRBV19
CASSNQNNEKLFF
TGTGCCAGTAGTAACCAAAATAATGAAAAACTGTTTTTT
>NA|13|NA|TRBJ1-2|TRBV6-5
CASRTGTSNGYTF
TGTGCCAGCAGAACCGGGACATCTAATGGCTACACCTTC
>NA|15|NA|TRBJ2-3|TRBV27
CASSGKGVSADTQYF
TGTGCCAGCAGTGGTAAGGGTGTTTCGGCTGATACGCAGTATTTT
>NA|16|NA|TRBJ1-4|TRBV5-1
CASSPDRRDTNEKLFF
TGCGCCAGCAGCCCCGACAGGCGAGACACTAATGAAAAACTGTTTTTT
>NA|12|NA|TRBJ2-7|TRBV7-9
CASSGRFDEQYF
TGTGCCAGCAGCGGGCGGTTCGACGAGCAGTACTTC
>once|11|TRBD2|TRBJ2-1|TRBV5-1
CASSSSSGSFF
TGCGCCAGCAGCAGCTCTAGCGGGAGTTTCTTC
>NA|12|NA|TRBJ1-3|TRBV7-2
CASRLDGNTIYF
TGTGCCAGCAGACTAGATGGAAACACCATATATTTT
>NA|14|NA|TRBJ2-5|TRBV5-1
CASSPADRQETQYF
TGCGCCAGCAGCCCAGCGGACCGACAAGAGACCCAGTACTTC
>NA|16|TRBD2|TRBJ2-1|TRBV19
CASSILAGGLGNEQFF
TGTGCCAGTAGTATACTTGCGGGGGGCCTGGGCAATGAGCAGTTCTTC
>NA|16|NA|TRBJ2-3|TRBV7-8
CASSLSGVRNTDTQYF
TGTGCCAGCAGCCTAAGTGGGGTTAGAAACACAGATACGCAGTATTTT
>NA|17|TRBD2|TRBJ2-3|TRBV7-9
CASSFGTSGATVNTQYF
TGTGCCAGCAGCTTCGGGACTAGCGGGGCTACAGTAAATACGCAGTATTTT
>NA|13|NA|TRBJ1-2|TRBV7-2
CASSTTGGYGYTF
TGTGCCAGCAGTACAACGGGGGGCTATGGCTACACCTTC
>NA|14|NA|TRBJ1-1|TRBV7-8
CASSLRNRELEAFF
TGTGCCAGCAGCTTACGCAACAGGGAGTTGGAAGCTTTCTTT
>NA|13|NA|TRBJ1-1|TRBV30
CAWSVGGDTEAFF
TGTGCCTGGAGTGTAGGGGGAGACACTGAAGCTTTCTTT
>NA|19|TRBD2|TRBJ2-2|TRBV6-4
CASSETPLRLAGNTGELFF
TGTGCCAGCAGTGAAACCCCACTCCGACTAGCGGGGAACACCGGGGAGCTGTTTTTT
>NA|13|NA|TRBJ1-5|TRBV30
CAWDGKGNQPQHF
TGTGCCTGGGACGGGAAGGGCAATCAGCCCCAGCATTTT
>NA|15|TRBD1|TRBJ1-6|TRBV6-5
CASSPRGPGNSPLHF
TGTGCCAGCAGTCCCAGGGGGCCGGGGAATTCACCCCTCCACTTT
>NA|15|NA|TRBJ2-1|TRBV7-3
CASSLAGDGYNEQFF
TGTGCCAGCAGCTTAGCTGGGGACGGCTACAATGAGCAGTTCTTC
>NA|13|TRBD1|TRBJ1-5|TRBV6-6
CATTGGSGQPQHF
TGTGCCACCACAGGGGGCTCGGGTCAGCCCCAGCATTTT
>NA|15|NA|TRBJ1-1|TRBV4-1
CASSQTLLANTEAFF
TGCGCCAGCAGCCAAACCCTATTAGCAAACACTGAAGCTTTCTTT
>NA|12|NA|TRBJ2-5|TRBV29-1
CSVHSGSETQYF
TGCAGCGTTCACAGCGGTTCCGAGACCCAGTACTTC
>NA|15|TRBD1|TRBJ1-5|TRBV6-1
CASSELLRGNQPQHF
TGTGCCAGCAGTGAACTTCTCAGGGGGAATCAGCCCCAGCATTTT
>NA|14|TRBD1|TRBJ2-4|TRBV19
CASRLQGAKNIQYF
TGTGCCAGTAGACTACAGGGGGCCAAAAACATTCAGTACTTC
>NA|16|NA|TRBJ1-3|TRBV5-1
CASSLDPGLTGNTIYF
TGCGCCAGCAGCTTGGATCCAGGACTAACTGGAAACACCATATATTTT
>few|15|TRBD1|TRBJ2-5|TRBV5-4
CASTTGTGGLETQYF
TGTGCCAGCACCACCGGGACAGGGGGTTTGGAGACCCAGTACTTC
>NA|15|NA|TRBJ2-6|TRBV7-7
CASSDPYSGANVLTF
TGTGCCAGCAGCGACCCGTACTCTGGGGCCAACGTCCTGACTTTC
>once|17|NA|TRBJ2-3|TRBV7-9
CASSPRGGRHSTDTQYF
TGTGCCAGCAGTCCGAGAGGGGGTCGACATAGCACAGATACGCAGTATTTT
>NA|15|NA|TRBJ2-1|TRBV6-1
CASSTQGGAYNEQFF
TGTGCCAGCAGTACACAGGGGGGGGCCTACAATGAGCAGTTCTTC
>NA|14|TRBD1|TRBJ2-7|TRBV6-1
CASKHRDRLYEQYF
TGTGCCAGCAAGCACCGGGACAGACTTTACGAGCAGTACTTC
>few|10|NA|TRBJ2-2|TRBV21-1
CADMSGELFF
TGTGCAGATATGTCCGGGGAGCTGTTTTTT
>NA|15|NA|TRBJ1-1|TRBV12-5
CASGLEIQGYTEAFF
TGTGCTAGTGGTTTGGAAATTCAGGGCTACACTGAAGCTTTCTTT